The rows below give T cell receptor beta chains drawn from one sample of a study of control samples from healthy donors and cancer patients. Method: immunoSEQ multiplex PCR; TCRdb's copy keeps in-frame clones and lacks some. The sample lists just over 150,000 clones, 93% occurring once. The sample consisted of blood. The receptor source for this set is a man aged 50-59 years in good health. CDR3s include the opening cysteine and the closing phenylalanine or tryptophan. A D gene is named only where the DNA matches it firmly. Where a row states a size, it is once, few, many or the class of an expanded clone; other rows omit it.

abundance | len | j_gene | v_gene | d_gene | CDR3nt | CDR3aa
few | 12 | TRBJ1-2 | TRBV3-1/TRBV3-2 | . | TGTGCCAGCAGCCAAGAAAGACTTGGCTACACCTTC | CASSQERLGYTF
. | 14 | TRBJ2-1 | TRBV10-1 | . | TGCGCCAGCAGTGAGGGGGGAACGAACAATGAGCAGTTCTTC | CASSEGGTNNEQFF
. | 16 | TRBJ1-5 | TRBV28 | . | TGTGCCAGCAGTTTAGTTACGGCAGCCCGCAATCAGCCCCAGCATTTT | CASSLVTAARNQPQHF
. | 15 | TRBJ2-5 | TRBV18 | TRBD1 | TGTGCCAGCTCACGAAGGACAGGGGATGAGGAGACCCAGTACTTC | CASSRRTGDEETQYF
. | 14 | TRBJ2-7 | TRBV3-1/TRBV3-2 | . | TGTGCCAGCAGCCTCGGGCCAGCCACCTACGAGCAGTACTTC | CASSLGPATYEQYF
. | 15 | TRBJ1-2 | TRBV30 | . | TGTGCCTGGAGGACGGTGGGCGGTTTTAACTATGGCTACACCTTC | CAWRTVGGFNYGYTF
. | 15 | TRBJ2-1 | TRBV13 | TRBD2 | TGTGCCAGCAGCTTAGGACGCGGGAGGGCCCCCGAGCAGTTCTTC | CASSLGRGRAPEQFF
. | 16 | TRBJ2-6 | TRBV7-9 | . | TGTGCCAGCAGCCCTCCGGAGAGCTCTGGGGCCAACGTCCTGACTTTC | CASSPPESSGANVLTF
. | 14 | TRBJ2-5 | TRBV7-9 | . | TGTGCCAGCAGTAGGAGACTGGATCAAGAGACCCAGTACTTC | CASSRRLDQETQYF
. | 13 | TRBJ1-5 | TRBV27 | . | TGTGCCAGTTGGGGGTATAGCAATCAGCCCCAGCATTTT | CASWGYSNQPQHF
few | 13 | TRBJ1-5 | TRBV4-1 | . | TGCGCCAGCAGCCAAGAGTGGCGGCAGCCCCAGCATTTT | CASSQEWRQPQHF
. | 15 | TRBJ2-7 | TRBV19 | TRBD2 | TGTGCCAGTAGTATGGGGGGGACTAGAACCTACGAGCAGTACTTC | CASSMGGTRTYEQYF
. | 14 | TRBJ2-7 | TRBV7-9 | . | TGTGCCAGCAGTCTTGACAGGTATTCCTACGAGCAGTACTTC | CASSLDRYSYEQYF
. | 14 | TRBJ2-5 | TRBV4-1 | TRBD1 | TGCGCCAGCAGCCAAGGCCAGGGGGATGTGACCCAGTACTTC | CASSQGQGDVTQYF
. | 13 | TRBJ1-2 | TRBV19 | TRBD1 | TGTGCCAGCTCCAGGGGGCTGAGGTATGGCTACACCTTC | CASSRGLRYGYTF
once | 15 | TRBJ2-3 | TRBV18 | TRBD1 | TGTGCCAGCTCACCGGGACAGGGGAACACAGATACGCAGTATTTT | CASSPGQGNTDTQYF
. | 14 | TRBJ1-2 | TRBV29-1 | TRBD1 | TGCAGCGTTGAGAGGACAGGGTTTAACTATGGCTACACCTTC | CSVERTGFNYGYTF
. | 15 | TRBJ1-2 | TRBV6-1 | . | TGTGCCAGCAGTGAACCGCAGGGAGCGGTCTATGGCTACACCTTC | CASSEPQGAVYGYTF
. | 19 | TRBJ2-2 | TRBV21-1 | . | TGTGCCAGCAGCTCTCACCCACATGGGGGGCGCGAGAACACCGGGGAGCTGTTTTTT | CASSSHPHGGRENTGELFF
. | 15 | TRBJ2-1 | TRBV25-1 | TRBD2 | TGTGCCAGCAGTGAATCTAGCGGGAGGGAGAATGAGCAGTTCTTC | CASSESSGRENEQFF
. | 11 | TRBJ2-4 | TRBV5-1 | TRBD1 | TGCGCCAGCAGCGAACAGGGGAATCAGTACTTC | CASSEQGNQYF
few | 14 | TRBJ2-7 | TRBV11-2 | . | TGTGCTAGCGACCCCGGGACTCGACCCTACGAGCAGTACTTC | CASDPGTRPYEQYF
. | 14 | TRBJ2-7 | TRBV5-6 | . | TGTGCCAGCAGCTTGGCCGGACTACCCTACGAGCAGTACTTC | CASSLAGLPYEQYF
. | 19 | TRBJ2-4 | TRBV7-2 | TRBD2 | TGTGCCAGCAGCTTAGTTGGGACTAGCGGAGCTCTAGCCAAAAACATTCAGTACTTC | CASSLVGTSGALAKNIQYF
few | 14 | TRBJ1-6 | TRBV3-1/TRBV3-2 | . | TGTGCCAGCAGCCGGGATCTCTATAATTCACCCCTCCACTTT | CASSRDLYNSPLHF
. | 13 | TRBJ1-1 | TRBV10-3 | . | TGTGCCATCAGTGGTACATGGAACACTGAAGCTTTCTTT | CAISGTWNTEAFF
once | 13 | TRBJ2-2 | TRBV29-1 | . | TGCAGCGTTGATCGGGGAAACACCGGGGAGCTGTTTTTT | CSVDRGNTGELFF
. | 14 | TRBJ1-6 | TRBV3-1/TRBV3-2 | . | TGTGCCAGCAAGGGGGGCACCTATAATTCACCCCTCCACTTT | CASKGGTYNSPLHF
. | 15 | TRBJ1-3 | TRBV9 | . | TGTGCCAGCAGCTCTACAGGGTCTACAGGAAACACCATATATTTT | CASSSTGSTGNTIYF
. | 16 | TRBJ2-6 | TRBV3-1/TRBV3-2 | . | TGTGCCAGCAGCCAAGGAACGGTCTGGGGGGCCAACGTCCTGACTTTC | CASSQGTVWGANVLTF
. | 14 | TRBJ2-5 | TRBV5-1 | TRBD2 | TGCGCCAGCAGCACGACTAGCGGACAAGAGACCCAGTACTTC | CASSTTSGQETQYF
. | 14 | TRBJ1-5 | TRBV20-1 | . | TGCAGTGCTAGTGCTTACAACGGTAATCAGCCCCAGCATTTT | CSASAYNGNQPQHF
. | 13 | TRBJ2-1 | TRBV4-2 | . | TGTGCCAGCAGCCAAGAGGCCGGGGGCGAGCAGTTCTTC | CASSQEAGGEQFF
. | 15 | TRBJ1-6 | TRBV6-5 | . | TGTGCCAGCAGTTACTTTCTAATGGGAAATTCACCCCTCCACTTT | CASSYFLMGNSPLHF
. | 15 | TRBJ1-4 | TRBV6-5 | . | TGTGCCAGCAGCCCAAGCCTAACGGGGAGGGAAAAACTGTTTTTT | CASSPSLTGREKLFF
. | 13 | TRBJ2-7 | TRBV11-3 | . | TGTGCCAGCAGCTTAGTTCCATCCTACGAGCAGTACTTC | CASSLVPSYEQYF
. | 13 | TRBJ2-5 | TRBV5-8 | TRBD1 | TGTGCCAGCAGCTGGACAGGGCGGGAGACCCAGTACTTC | CASSWTGRETQYF
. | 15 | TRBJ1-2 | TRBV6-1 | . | TGTGCCAGCAGTGAATATCGGCAGGGGAACTATGGCTACACCTTC | CASSEYRQGNYGYTF
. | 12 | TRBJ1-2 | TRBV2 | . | TGTGCCAGCAGTGGACGGGTATATGGCTACACCTTC | CASSGRVYGYTF
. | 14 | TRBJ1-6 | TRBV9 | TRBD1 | TGTGCCAGCAGCGACGGACAGGGACGATCACCCCTCCACTTT | CASSDGQGRSPLHF
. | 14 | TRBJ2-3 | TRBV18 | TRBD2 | TGTGCCAGCAAAGATAGCGGGAGCACAGATACGCAGTATTTT | CASKDSGSTDTQYF
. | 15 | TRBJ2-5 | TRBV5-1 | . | TGCGCCAGCAGCGCCTCCGTCGTGGCGAGGGAGACCCAGTACTTC | CASSASVVARETQYF
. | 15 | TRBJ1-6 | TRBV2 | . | TGTGCCAGCAGTGCTAGCGGTCAGTATAATTCACCCCTCCACTTT | CASSASGQYNSPLHF